These T cell receptor beta chains were read from a single sample in a study of shared clonotypes between healthy human individuals. Sequenced by immunoSEQ multiplex PCR; TCRdb stores in-frame clones only, minus some. This sample has about 1 million clones, with 65% to 75% found just once. The sequenced sample was memory CD4+ T cells sorted from blood. These TCRs come from a man between 18 and 35 years old in good health. CDR3s include the opening cysteine and the closing phenylalanine or tryptophan. The D gene is left open where the match is weak.

length	J	D	V	CDR3
14	TRBJ1-4	.	TRBV7-8	CASSYDSVNEKLFF
15	TRBJ1-2	.	TRBV18	CASSPAGSAADGYTF
15	TRBJ2-7	TRBD2	TRBV6-1	CASSGMTAGDYEQYF
16	TRBJ2-3	.	TRBV6-6	CASRQGNPGGADTQYF
14	TRBJ1-1	TRBD1	TRBV6-1	CASRATGGVTEAFF
15	TRBJ1-3	TRBD1	TRBV6-1	CASSRDSFSGNTIYF
14	TRBJ1-1	.	TRBV5-1	CASSARSPAAEAFF
14	TRBJ2-6	.	TRBV5-1	CASSSGGANNVLTF
16	TRBJ1-3	.	TRBV15	CATSREEGSVGNTIYF
14	TRBJ2-7	.	TRBV28	CASKLPAAQGEQYF
14	TRBJ1-1	.	TRBV5-1	CASSSGTSSPEAFF
15	TRBJ1-5	.	TRBV19	CASSTGAGKGQPQHF
11	TRBJ2-7	TRBD1	TRBV10-3	CAISGQGEQYF
13	TRBJ2-2	TRBD1	TRBV10-3	CAMGTGEIGELFF
15	TRBJ1-5	.	TRBV7-9	CASSSTEGGNQPQHF
16	TRBJ2-5	TRBD2	TRBV4-1	CASSHGSGGTQETQYF
16	TRBJ2-5	TRBD2	TRBV5-8	CASSLGTSGAQETQYF
15	TRBJ1-6	TRBD1	TRBV19	CASNHRQGDVSPLHF
16	TRBJ2-2	.	TRBV4-3	CASSQAYGGNTGELFF
16	TRBJ2-3	.	TRBV10-3	CAISESQVSPADTQYF
11	TRBJ2-1	.	TRBV6-5	CAAVRNNEQFF
13	TRBJ2-1	.	TRBV30	CAWSVQLAGEQFF
13	TRBJ1-2	.	TRBV5-4	CASSPGPLYGYTF
15	TRBJ2-2	.	TRBV18	CASSRQTVNTGELFF
18	TRBJ2-2	TRBD2	TRBV15	CATSRDLSGLAGGGELFF
13	TRBJ1-2	.	TRBV27	CASSLSKGYGYTF
13	TRBJ2-3	.	TRBV5-1	CASSFHGRDTQYF
14	TRBJ2-7	.	TRBV5-1	CASSPGGSVYEQYF
14	TRBJ1-3	.	TRBV10-3	CATSKVSSGNTIYF
16	TRBJ1-5	.	TRBV28	CASSLGGFYSNQPQHF
13	TRBJ1-2	TRBD1	TRBV7-6	CASSDRESGGYTF
14	TRBJ1-1	TRBD1	TRBV29-1	CSVELDRGPTEAFF
16	TRBJ2-3	TRBD2	TRBV5-1	CASSSGLAGGTDTQYF
12	TRBJ1-2	.	TRBV2	CASSLQGSGYTF
16	TRBJ2-2	.	TRBV5-6	CASSPIDRDDTGELFF
15	TRBJ2-5	TRBD2	TRBV6-5	CASSKLAGGLETQYF
12	TRBJ2-5	.	TRBV6-6	CASSYSRETQYF
12	TRBJ1-2	.	TRBV29-1	CSVEEWGYGYTF
15	TRBJ1-2	.	TRBV5-4	CASTRLPESNYGYTF
14	TRBJ2-7	.	TRBV6-6	CASSSTGQTYEQYF
14	TRBJ2-7	.	TRBV15	CATSRDRVRSEQYF
19	TRBJ2-2	TRBD2	TRBV5-6	CASSRRTSGIGGGTGELFF
15	TRBJ2-7	TRBD1	TRBV28	CASSLAVDRYYEQYF
16	TRBJ1-5	TRBD1	TRBV18	CASSQGTGGSNQPQHF
15	TRBJ2-3	TRBD2	TRBV7-2	CASSSSGNPTDTQYF
13	TRBJ2-2	.	TRBV2	CASSITNTGELFF